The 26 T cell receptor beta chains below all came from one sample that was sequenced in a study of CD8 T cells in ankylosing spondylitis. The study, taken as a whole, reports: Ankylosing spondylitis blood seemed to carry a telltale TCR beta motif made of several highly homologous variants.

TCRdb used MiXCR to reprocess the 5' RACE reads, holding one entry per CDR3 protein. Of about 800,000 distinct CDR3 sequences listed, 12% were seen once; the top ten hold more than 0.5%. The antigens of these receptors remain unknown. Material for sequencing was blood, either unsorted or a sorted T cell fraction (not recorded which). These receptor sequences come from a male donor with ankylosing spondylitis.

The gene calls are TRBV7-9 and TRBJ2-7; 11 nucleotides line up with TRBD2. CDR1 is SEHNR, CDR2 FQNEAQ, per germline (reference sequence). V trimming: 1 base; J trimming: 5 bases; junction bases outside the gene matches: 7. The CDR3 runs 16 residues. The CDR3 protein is CASSLVLAGAGNEQYF. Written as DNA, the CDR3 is TGTGCCAGCAGCTTAGTACTAGCGGGAGCCGGGAACGAGCAGTACTTC. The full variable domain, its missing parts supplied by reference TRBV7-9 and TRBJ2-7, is DTGVSQNPRHKITKRGQNVTFRCDPISEHNRLYWYRQTLGQGPEFLTYFQNEAQLEKSRLLSDRFSAERPKGSFSTLEIQRTEQGDSAMYLCASSLVLAGAGNEQYFGPGTRLTVT.

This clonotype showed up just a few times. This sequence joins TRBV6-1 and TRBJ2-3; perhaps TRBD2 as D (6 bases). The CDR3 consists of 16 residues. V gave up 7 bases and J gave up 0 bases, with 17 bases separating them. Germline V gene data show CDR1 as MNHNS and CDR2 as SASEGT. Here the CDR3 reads CASTQQWRVSTDTQYF. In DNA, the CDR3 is TGTGCCAGCACCCAACAGTGGAGGGTGAGCACAGATACGCAGTATTTT.

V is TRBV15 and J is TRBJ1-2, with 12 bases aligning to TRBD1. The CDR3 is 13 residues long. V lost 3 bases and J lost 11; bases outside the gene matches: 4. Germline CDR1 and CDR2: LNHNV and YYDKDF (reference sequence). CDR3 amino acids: CATSRGQGAGYTF. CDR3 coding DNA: TGTGCCACCAGCAGGGGACAGGGGGCCGGGTACACCTTC.

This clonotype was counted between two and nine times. Written as DNA, the CDR3 is TGTGCCAGCTCACCACGACAGGGGGCTATGAACACTGAAGCTTTCTTT. It codes for CASSPRQGAMNTEAFF. This rearrangement joins TRBV18 to TRBJ1-1; TRBD1 agrees at 10 bases. The junction had 2 bases not matched to a gene; V was cut back by 1 base and J by 0 bases. Germline V CDR1 and CDR2: KGHSH, LQKENI. This CDR3 contains 16 residues. Variable domain in full (rest from reference TRBV18 and TRBJ1-1): NAGVMQNPRHLVRRRGQEARLRCSPMKGHSHVYWYRQLPEEGLKFMVYLQKENIIDESGMPKERFSAEFPKEGPSILRIQQVVRGDSAAYFCASSPRQGAMNTEAFFGQGTRLTVV.

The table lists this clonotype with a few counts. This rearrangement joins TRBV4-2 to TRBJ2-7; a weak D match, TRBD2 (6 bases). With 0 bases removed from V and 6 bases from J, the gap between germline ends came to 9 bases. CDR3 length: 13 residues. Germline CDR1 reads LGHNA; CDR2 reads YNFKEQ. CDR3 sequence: CASSQEVSGEQYF. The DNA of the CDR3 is TGTGCCAGCAGCCAAGAGGTTAGCGGCGAGCAGTACTTC.

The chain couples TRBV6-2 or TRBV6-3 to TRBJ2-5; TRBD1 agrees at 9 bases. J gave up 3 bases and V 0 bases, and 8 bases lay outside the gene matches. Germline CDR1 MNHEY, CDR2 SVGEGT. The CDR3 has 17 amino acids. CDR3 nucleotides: TGTGCCAGCAGTTACTCTCCTAACAGGGGGCGTGAAGAGACCCAGTACTTC. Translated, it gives CASSYSPNRGREETQYF.

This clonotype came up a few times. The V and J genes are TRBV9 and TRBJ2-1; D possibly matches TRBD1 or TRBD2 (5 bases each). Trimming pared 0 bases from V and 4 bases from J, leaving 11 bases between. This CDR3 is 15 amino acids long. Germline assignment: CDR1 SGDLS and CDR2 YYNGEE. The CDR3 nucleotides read TGTGCCAGCAGCGTAGAAGGGGACGAGTACAATGAGCAGTTCTTC. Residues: CASSVEGDEYNEQFF.

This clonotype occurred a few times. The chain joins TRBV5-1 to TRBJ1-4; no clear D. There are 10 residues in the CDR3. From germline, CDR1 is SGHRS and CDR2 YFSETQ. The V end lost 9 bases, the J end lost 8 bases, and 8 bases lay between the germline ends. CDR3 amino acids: CAIPREKLFF. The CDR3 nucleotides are TGCGCCATCCCGCGGGAAAAACTGTTTTTT.

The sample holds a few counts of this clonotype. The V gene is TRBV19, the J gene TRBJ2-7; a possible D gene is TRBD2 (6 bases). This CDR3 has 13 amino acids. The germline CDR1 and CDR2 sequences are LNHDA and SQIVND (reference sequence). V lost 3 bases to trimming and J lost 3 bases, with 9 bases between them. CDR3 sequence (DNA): TGTGCCAGTAGTATGACCGGGGGCTACGAGCAGTACTTC. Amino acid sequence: CASSMTGGYEQYF.

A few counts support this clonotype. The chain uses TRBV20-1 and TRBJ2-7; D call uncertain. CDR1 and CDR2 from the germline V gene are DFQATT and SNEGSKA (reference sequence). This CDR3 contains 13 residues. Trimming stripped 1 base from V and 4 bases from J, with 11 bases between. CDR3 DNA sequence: TGCAGTGCTAGAGTCCGGAGCGTATACGAGCAGTACTTC. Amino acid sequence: CSARVRSVYEQYF.

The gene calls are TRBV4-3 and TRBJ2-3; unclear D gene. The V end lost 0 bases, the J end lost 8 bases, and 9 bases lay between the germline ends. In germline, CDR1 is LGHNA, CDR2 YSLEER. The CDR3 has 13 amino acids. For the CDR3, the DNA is TGCGCCAGCAGCCAAGATAGGCTCCTTACGCAGTATTTT. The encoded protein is CASSQDRLLTQYF.

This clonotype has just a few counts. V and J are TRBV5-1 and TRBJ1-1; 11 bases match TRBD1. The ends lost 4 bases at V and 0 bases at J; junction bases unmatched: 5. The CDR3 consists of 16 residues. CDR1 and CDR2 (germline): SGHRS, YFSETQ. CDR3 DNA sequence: TGCGCCAGCAGCCCCGGGGACAGGGGGATGAACACTGAAGCTTTCTTT. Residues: CASSPGDRGMNTEAFF.

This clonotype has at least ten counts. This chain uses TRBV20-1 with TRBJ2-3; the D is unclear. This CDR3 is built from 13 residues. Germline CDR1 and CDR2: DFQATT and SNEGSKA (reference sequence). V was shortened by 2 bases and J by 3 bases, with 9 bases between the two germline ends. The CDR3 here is CSARRSGTDTQYF. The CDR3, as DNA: TGCAGTGCTAGACGAAGTGGGACAGATACGCAGTATTTT.

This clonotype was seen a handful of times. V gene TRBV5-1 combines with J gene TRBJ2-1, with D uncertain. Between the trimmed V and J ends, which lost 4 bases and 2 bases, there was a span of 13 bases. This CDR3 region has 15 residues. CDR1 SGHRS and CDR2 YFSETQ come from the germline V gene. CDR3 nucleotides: TGCGCCAGCAGCCCGAGTTCTCGCCCCTACAATGAGCAGTTCTTC. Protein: CASSPSSRPYNEQFF.

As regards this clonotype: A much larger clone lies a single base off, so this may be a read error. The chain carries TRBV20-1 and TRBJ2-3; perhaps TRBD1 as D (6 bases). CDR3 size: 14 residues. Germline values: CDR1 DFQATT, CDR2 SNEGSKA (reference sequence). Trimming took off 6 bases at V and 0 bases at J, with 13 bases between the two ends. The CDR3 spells CSARDKGSTDTQYF. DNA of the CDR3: TGCAGTGCCAGGGACAAGGGGAGCACAGATACGCAGTATTTT.

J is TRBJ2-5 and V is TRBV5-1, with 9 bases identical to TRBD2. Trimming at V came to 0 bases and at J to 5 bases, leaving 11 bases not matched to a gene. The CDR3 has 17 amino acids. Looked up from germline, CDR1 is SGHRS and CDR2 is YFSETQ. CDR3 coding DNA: TGCGCCAGCAGCTTGGCCATTGGCGGGGGGGCCGGCGAGACCCAGTACTTC. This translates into CASSLAIGGGAGETQYF.

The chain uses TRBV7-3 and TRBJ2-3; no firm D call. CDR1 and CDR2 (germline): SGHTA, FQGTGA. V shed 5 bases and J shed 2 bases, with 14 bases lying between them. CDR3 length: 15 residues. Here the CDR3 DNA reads TGTGCCAGCAGCCCCGTACGCGGACCCACAGATACGCAGTATTTT. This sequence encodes CASSPVRGPTDTQYF.

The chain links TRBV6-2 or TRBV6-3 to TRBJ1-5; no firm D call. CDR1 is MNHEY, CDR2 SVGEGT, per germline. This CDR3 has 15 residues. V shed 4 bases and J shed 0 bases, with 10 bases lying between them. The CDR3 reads CASSSTLYSNQPQHF. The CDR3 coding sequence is TGTGCCAGCAGTTCCACACTTTATAGCAATCAGCCCCAGCATTTT.

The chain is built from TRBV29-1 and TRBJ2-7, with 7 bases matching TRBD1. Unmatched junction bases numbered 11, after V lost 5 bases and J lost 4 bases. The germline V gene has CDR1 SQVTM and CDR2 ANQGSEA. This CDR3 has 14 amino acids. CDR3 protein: CSVKMGQTYYEQYF. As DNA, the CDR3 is TGCAGCGTTAAGATGGGACAGACCTATTACGAGCAGTACTTC.

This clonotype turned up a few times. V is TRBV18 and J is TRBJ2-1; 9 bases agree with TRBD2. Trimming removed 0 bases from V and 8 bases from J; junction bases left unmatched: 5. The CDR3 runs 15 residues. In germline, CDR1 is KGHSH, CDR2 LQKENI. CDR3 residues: CASSPPSAGGDEQFF. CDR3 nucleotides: TGTGCCAGCTCACCACCTTCCGCGGGAGGGGATGAGCAGTTCTTC.

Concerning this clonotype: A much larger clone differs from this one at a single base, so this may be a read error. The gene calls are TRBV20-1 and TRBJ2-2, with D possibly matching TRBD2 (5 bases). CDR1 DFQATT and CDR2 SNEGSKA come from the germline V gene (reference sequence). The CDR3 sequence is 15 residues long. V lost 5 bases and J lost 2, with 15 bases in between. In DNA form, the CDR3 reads TGCAGTGCTGGTTTAGAGGGAATCAACACCGGGGAGCTGTTTTTT. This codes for CSAGLEGINTGELFF.

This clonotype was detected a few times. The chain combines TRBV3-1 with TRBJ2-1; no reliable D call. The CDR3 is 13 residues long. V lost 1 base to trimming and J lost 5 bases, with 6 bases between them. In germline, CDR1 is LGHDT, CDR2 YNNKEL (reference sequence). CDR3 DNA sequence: TGTGCCAGCAGCCAAGTATGGAACAATGAGCAGTTCTTC. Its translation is CASSQVWNNEQFF.

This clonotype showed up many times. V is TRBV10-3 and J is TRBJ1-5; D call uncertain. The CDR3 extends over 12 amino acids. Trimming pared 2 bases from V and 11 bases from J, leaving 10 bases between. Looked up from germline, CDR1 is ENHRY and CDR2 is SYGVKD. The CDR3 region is CAISEAGTAQHF. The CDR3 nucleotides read TGTGCCATCAGTGAGGCAGGCACGGCCCAGCATTTT.

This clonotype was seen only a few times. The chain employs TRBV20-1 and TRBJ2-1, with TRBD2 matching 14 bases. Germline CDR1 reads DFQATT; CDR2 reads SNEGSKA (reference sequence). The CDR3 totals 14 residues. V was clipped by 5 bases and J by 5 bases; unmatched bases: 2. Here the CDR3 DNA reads TGCAGTGCTCGGACTAGCGGGAGGCACAATGAGCAGTTCTTC. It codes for CSARTSGRHNEQFF.

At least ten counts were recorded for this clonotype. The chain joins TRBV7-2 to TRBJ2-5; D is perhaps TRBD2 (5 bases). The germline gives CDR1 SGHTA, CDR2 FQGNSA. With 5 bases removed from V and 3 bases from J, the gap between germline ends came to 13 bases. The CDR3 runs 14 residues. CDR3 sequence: CASSTRRSKETQYF. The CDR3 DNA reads TGTGCCAGCAGCACCCGGAGGAGCAAAGAGACCCAGTACTTC.

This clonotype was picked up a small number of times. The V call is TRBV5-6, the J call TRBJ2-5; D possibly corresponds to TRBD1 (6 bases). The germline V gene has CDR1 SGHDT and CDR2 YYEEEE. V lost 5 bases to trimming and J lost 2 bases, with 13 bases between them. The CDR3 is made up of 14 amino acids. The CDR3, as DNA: TGTGCCAGCAGGCTTGGGGGCGGGCAAGAGACCCAGTACTTC. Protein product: CASRLGGGQETQYF.